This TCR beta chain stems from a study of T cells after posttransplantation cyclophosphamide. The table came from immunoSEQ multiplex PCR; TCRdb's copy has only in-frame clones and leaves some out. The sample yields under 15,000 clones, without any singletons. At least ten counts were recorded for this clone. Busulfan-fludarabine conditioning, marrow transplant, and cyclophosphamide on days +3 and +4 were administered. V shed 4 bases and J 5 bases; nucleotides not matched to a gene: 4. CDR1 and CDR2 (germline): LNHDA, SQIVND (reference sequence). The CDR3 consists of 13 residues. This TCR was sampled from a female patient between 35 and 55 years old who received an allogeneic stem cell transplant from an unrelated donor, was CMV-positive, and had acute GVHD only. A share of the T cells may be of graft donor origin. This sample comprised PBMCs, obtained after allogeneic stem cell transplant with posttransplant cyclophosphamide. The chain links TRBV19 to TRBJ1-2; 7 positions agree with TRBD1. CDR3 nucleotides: TGTGCCAGTAGTACACCGACAGGGTATGGCTACACCTTC. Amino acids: CASSTPTGYGYTF. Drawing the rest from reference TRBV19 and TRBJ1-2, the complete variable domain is DGGITQSPKYLFRKEGQNVTLSCEQNLNHDAMYWYRQDPGQGLRLIYYSQIVNDFQKGDIAEGYSVSREKKESFPLTVTSAQKNPTAFYLCASSTPTGYGYTFGSGTRLTVV.